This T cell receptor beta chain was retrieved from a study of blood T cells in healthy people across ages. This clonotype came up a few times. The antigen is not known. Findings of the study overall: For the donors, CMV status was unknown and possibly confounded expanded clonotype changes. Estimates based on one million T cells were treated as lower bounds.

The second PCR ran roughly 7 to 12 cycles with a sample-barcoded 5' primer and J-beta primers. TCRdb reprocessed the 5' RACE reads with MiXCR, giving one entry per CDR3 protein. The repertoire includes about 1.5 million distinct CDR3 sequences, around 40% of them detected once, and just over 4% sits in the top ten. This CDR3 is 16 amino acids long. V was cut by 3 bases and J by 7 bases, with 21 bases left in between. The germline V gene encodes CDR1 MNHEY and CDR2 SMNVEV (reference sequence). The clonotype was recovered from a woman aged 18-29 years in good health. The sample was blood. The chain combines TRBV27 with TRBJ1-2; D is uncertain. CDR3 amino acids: CASSFLLPLDDSGYTF. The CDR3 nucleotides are TGTGCCAGCAGTTTCCTGCTGCCCTTGGACGATAGTGGCTACACCTTC.